The 12 T cell receptor beta chains reported below all come from one sample, sequenced in a study of beta chain features in type 1 diabetes. The investigators reverse transcribed all of the isolated RNA, so they sequenced expressed TCRB transcripts. The repertoire was sequenced with immunoSEQ multiplex PCR; TCRdb's copy has only in-frame clones and lacks some. The sample carries hundreds of thousands of clones, roughly 11% recorded once. The source material was naive CD4+ T cells from blood. All receptors derive from a woman aged 18-29 years in good health.

The chain links TRBV20-1 to TRBJ2-2; D gene uncertain. Trimming pared 2 bases from V and 6 bases from J, leaving 4 bases between. The CDR3 is 11 amino acids. Germline V CDR1 and CDR2: DFQATT, SNEGSKA (reference sequence). DNA of the CDR3: TGCAGTGCTAGAAAATCCGGGGAGCTGTTTTTT. Its translation is CSARKSGELFF.

This clone was counted between two and nine times. The rearrangement uses TRBV5-6 and TRBJ2-3; D not resolved. The germline V gene encodes CDR1 SGHDT and CDR2 YYEEEE. V lost 3 bases and J 9 bases, leaving 11 bases between the germline ends. The CDR3 has 12 residues. CDR3 amino acids: CASSSRPSTQYF. For the CDR3, the DNA is TGTGCCAGCAGCTCAAGACCATCGACGCAGTATTTT.

The chain couples TRBV7-2 to TRBJ1-5, with unresolved D. Trimming removed 5 bases from V and 1 base from J, with 9 bases in between. The CDR3 has 14 amino acids. CDR1 is SGHTA, CDR2 FQGNSA, per germline. The DNA of the CDR3 is TGTGCCAGCAGCACACTCGGGAGCAATCAGCCCCAGCATTTT. It codes for CASSTLGSNQPQHF.

The V call is TRBV19, the J call TRBJ2-7, with D possibly being TRBD1 (6 bases). This CDR3 is 13 amino acids long. Germline assignment: CDR1 LNHDA and CDR2 SQIVND (reference sequence). V gave up 4 bases and J gave up 0 bases, with 7 bases separating them. The CDR3 DNA follows: TGTGCCAGTAGTAAGGACAGCTCCTACGAGCAGTACTTC. Its translation is CASSKDSSYEQYF. The full variable domain, completed using reference TRBV19 and TRBJ2-7, is DGGITQSPKYLFRKEGQNVTLSCEQNLNHDAMYWYRQDPGQGLRLIYYSQIVNDFQKGDIAEGYSVSREKKESFPLTVTSAQKNPTAFYLCASSKDSSYEQYFGPGTRLTVT.

This clone turned up a few times. The chain links TRBV25-1 to TRBJ2-5, with D perhaps TRBD1 (5 bases). CDR1 is MGHDK, CDR2 SYGVNS, per germline. V dropped 1 base and J dropped 4 bases, with 19 bases sitting between them. This CDR3 is built from 17 residues. CDR3 sequence reads: CASSELGLTVKGETQYF. CDR3 DNA sequence: TGTGCCAGCAGTGAATTGGGGCTTACGGTTAAAGGAGAGACCCAGTACTTC.

The rearrangement joins TRBV4-2 to TRBJ2-5, with D possibly called TRBD1 or TRBD2 (6 bases each). The CDR3 has 15 residues. In germline, CDR1 is LGHNA, CDR2 YNFKEQ. V lost 4 bases, J lost 9 bases, and 21 bases lay in between. The CDR3 sequence: CASSPGERNWEAQYF. CDR3 nucleotide sequence: TGTGCCAGCAGCCCAGGGGAGCGGAACTGGGAGGCCCAGTACTTC.

The genes are TRBV18 and TRBJ2-7; possible D gene TRBD1, 6 bases. Germline loops: CDR1 KGHSH, CDR2 LQKENI. V lost 1 base to trimming and J lost 7 bases, with 14 bases between them. The CDR3 consists of 14 residues. The CDR3, as DNA: TGTGCCAGCTCACCACGGTGGGGGCCCCGGGAGCAGTACGTC. Translating it yields CASSPRWGPREQYV.

The chain employs TRBV19 and TRBJ2-7; possibly TRBD1 for D (6 bases). The V gene's germline CDR1 is LNHDA and CDR2 SQIVND (reference sequence). This CDR3 contains 14 residues. V was cut by 3 bases and J by 4 bases, with 13 bases left in between. CDR3 amino acids: CASSIQGGSYEQYF. In nucleotides, the CDR3 is TGTGCCAGTAGTATCCAAGGGGGATCTTACGAGCAGTACTTC.

This chain joins TRBV9 and TRBJ2-3; D possibly corresponds to TRBD1 (6 bases). The CDR3 length is 14 residues. Germline CDR1 and CDR2: SGDLS and YYNGEE. Trimming pared 7 bases from V and 0 bases from J, leaving 12 bases between. The CDR3 region is CASSIGQSTDTQYF. CDR3 coding DNA: TGTGCCAGCTCGATCGGACAGAGCACAGATACGCAGTATTTT. The full variable domain, rest sourced from reference TRBV9 and TRBJ2-3, is DSGVTQTPKHLITATGQRVTLRCSPRSGDLSVYWYQQSLDQGLQFLIQYYNGEERAKGNILERFSAQQFPDLHSELNLSSLELGDSALYFCASSIGQSTDTQYFGPGTRLTVL.

This CDR3 reads CASSLSGPERREKLFF. In DNA form, the CDR3 reads TGTGCCAGCAGCTTGTCCGGGCCAGAGAGAAGGGAAAAACTGTTTTTT. This rearrangement joins TRBV5-6 to TRBJ1-4, with D unclear. V lost 1 base and J lost 8, with 18 bases in between. This CDR3 is built from 16 residues. Germline V lookup: CDR1 SGHDT, CDR2 YYEEEE.

Only a few counts were recorded for this clone. At one boundary the junction diverges from the germline segment, which might be a read error. This sequence joins TRBV2 and TRBJ2-3, with unresolved D. This CDR3 contains 15 residues. Germline V gives CDR1 SNHLY, CDR2 FYNNEI. In DNA, the CDR3 is TGTGCCAGCAGTGAAGATTCGTCCCACACACATACGCAGTATTTT. Translating gives CASSEDSSHTHTQYF.

This clone was picked up a small number of times. The rearrangement links TRBV28 to TRBJ2-1, with D perhaps being TRBD1 or TRBD2 (5 bases each). This CDR3 spans 13 amino acids. Trimming took 6 bases from V and 10 from J, leaving 16 bases between them. CDR1 MDHEN and CDR2 SYDVKM come from the germline V gene. The CDR3 bases are TGTGCCAGCAGCCGTAGGTGGGGGAGCGAGCAGTTCTTC. Protein: CASSRRWGSEQFF.